Included here is one T cell receptor beta chain sequence, with context. What it recognizes is unknown. Trimming stripped 3 bases from V and 1 base from J, with 18 bases between. This CDR3 is built from 17 residues. In germline, CDR1 is DFQATT, CDR2 SNEGSKA (reference sequence). Amplification targeted TCR beta CDR3 regions from RNA transcripts. The TCR CDR3 first-round RT-PCR relied on the HTBI primer set. One entry per CDR3 protein, called by TCRdb with MiXCR from the multiplex PCR reads. The sample lists 400,000 or so distinct CDR3 sequences, roughly 15% seen once, with about 20% in the top ten. Each person with ophthalmopathy scored at least 3 on the Clinical Activity Score, reached NOSPECS grade 4 or higher, and had been ill under 3 months. For the diagnoses, clinical symptoms, serum thyroxine and TRAb, thyroid ultrasound and orbital computed tomography were used. The sample comes from a study of T cells in Graves' hyperthyroidism and ophthalmopathy. Study results and caveats: With a median lead of approximately six months before onset, the model predicted ophthalmopathy. Separating ophthalmopathy from stable hyperthyroidism was achieved by a 13 V-J model.

The clonotype was recovered from a woman in her thirties with Graves' ophthalmopathy. Sequencing was carried out using blood. J is TRBJ2-2 and V is TRBV20-1; the D is unclear. The DNA for the CDR3 is TGCAGTGCTAGCCCTCCCATGGGAAGGGAGAACACCGGGGAGCTGTTTTTT. Protein sequence: CSASPPMGRENTGELFF.